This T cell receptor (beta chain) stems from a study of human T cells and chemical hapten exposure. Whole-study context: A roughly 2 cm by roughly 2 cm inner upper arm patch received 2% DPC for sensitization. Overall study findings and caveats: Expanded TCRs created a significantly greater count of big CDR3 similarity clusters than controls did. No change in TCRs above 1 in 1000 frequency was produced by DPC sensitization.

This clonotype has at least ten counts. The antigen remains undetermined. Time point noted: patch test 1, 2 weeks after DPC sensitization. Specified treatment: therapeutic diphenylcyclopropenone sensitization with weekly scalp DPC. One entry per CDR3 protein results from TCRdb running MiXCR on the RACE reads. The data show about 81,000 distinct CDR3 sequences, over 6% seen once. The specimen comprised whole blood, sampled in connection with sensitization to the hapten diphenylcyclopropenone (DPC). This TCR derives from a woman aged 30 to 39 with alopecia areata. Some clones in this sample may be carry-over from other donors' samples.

CDR3 amino acids: CASSRVGGPTDTQYF. CDR3 DNA sequence: TGTGCCAGCAGCCGGGTCGGGGGGCCGACAGATACGCAGTATTTT. The chain employs TRBV3-1 and TRBJ2-3; D possibly corresponds to TRBD2 (7 bases). The V and J ends lost 4 bases and 3 bases respectively, with 14 bases between them. Germline CDR1 reads LGHDT; CDR2 reads YNNKEL (reference sequence). CDR3 length: 15 residues.